Listed here are 3 T cell receptor beta chains from one sample, sequenced in a study of CXCR4 blockade with PD-1 therapy in pancreatic cancer. The assay was immunoSEQ multiplex PCR, and TCRdb's table has in-frame clones only and misses some. The table lists over 7,500 clones, less than 75% of them singletons. The material sequenced was tumor tissue. Receptor source: a human donor with pancreatic ductal adenocarcinoma.

This clone was detected only a few times. The CDR3 DNA reads as TGTGCCAGCACCAGCGGGGGCCAAATCTACGAGCAGTACTTC. Translated, it gives CASTSGGQIYEQYF. V usage is TRBV28 and J usage is TRBJ2-7; the match to TRBD2 covers 8 bases. Trimming removed 7 bases from V and 3 bases from J; junction bases left unmatched: 8. This CDR3 region has 14 residues. Germline CDR1 and CDR2: MDHEN and SYDVKM.

The V and J genes are TRBV5-1 and TRBJ2-2; 8 nucleotides align to TRBD2. Trimming took 2 bases from V and 4 from J; bases not matched to a gene: 7. The CDR3 covers 16 residues. Per the germline V gene, CDR1 is SGHRS and CDR2 is YFSETQ. In nucleotides, the CDR3 is TGCGCCAGCAGCTTAAATAGCGGGACGGGCACCGGGGAGCTGTTTTTT. Translating it yields CASSLNSGTGTGELFF.

Judged by abundance, this clone is medium-sized. The rearrangement uses TRBV9 and TRBJ2-5; TRBD2 aligns across 9 bases. V lost 0 bases, J lost 5 bases, and 11 bases stayed unmatched. Germline values: CDR1 SGDLS, CDR2 YYNGEE. The CDR3 contains 17 residues. The CDR3 DNA is TGTGCCAGCAGCGTAGATCGGGGCGGGAGGGCCTCCGAGACCCAGTACTTC. This sequence encodes CASSVDRGGRASETQYF.